This is a list of T cell receptor beta chains from one sample in a study of blood T cells in healthy people across ages. TCRdb used MiXCR to reprocess the 5' RACE reads, holding one entry per CDR3 protein. Of 600,000 to 1,000,000 distinct CDR3 sequences in the sample, nearly 60% were seen once. Sequencing was performed on blood. These receptors all come from a man aged 25 to 45 in good health. The CDR3 runs from the conserved cysteine through the conserved F or W. Fields, in order: J gene, D gene, clone size, V gene, CDR3 DNA, CDR3 protein. A D gene is named only where the DNA matches it firmly. Not all rows give a size; the values are once, few, many and, for expanded clones, a class.

>TRBJ1-2|NA|NA|TRBV6-2/TRBV6-3
TGTGCCAGCGGAGCCAGTAGGGATGGCTACACCTTC
CASGASRDGYTF
>TRBJ2-3|NA|NA|TRBV19
TGTGCCAGTAGTCTTCGTCCGGGTTCCCGTGTTGATACGCAGTATTTT
CASSLRPGSRVDTQYF
>TRBJ2-5|NA|NA|TRBV6-2/TRBV6-3
TGTGCCAGCACTTCACAGGGCCAGCAGTACTTC
CASTSQGQQYF
>TRBJ2-5|NA|NA|TRBV11-2
TGTGCCAGCAGTCGAAAGACCCGGGACTTAGACGCCCAGTACTTC
CASSRKTRDLDAQYF
>TRBJ2-4|NA|NA|TRBV9
TGTGCCAGCAGCGTAGATGACAGGCCGCGGGAGCAGTACTTC
CASSVDDRPREQYF
>TRBJ2-1|TRBD1|few|TRBV20-1
TGCAGTGTCCGAGGGGACAGGGAGGGGGAGCAGTTCTTC
CSVRGDREGEQFF
>TRBJ2-7|NA|NA|TRBV20-1
TGCAGTGCTACTGGTGGCGCGTACGAGCAGTACTTC
CSATGGAYEQYF
>TRBJ2-7|NA|NA|TRBV7-2
TGTGCCAGCAGCTTACCTCGAGGGGCCCAGTACTTC
CASSLPRGAQYF
>TRBJ2-7|TRBD2|NA|TRBV7-2
TGTGCCAGCAGCCCACAACTAGCGGATTACGAGCAGTACTTC
CASSPQLADYEQYF
>TRBJ2-3|NA|few|TRBV5-1
TGCGCCAGCAGCTTGGATCTCCCAGGGACGGATACGCAGTATTTT
CASSLDLPGTDTQYF
>TRBJ2-4|NA|NA|TRBV6-6
TGTGCCAGCACCCACCTCGTCGGGACGGGAGCCAAAAACATTCAGTACTTC
CASTHLVGTGAKNIQYF
>TRBJ2-1|TRBD2|few|TRBV7-2
TGTGCCAGCAGCCCTTCTAGCGGGAGCAACAATGAGCAGTTCTTC
CASSPSSGSNNEQFF
>TRBJ2-7|NA|few|TRBV27
TGTGCCAGCAGTCCGGGGGCCCCCGAGCAGTACTTC
CASSPGAPEQYF
>TRBJ2-5|NA|NA|TRBV20-1
TGCAGTGCTAATACCTACGCGGAAGAGACCCAGTACTTC
CSANTYAEETQYF
>TRBJ2-3|TRBD2|NA|TRBV20-1
TGCAGTGCTCCTAGCGGGAGCACAGATACGCAGTATTTT
CSAPSGSTDTQYF
>TRBJ2-3|NA|NA|TRBV7-9
TGTGCCAGCAGCTTAGCGTACAAGAGCACAGATACGCAGTATTTT
CASSLAYKSTDTQYF
>TRBJ2-1|NA|NA|TRBV20-1
TGCAGTGCTAGACCTCCGCGGACAGAGTCTGGTGAGCAGTTCTTC
CSARPPRTESGEQFF
>TRBJ2-7|NA|few|TRBV7-2
TGTGCCAGCAGCTTAACGCACTCTGCCTACGAGCAGTACTTC
CASSLTHSAYEQYF
>TRBJ1-6|NA|few|TRBV12-3/TRBV12-4
TGTGCCAGCAGTTTGCTCAGGAATTCACCCCTCCACTTT
CASSLLRNSPLHF
>TRBJ2-1|NA|few|TRBV28
TGTGCCAGCAGGGTTCCAGGGTTCAATGAGCAGTTCTTC
CASRVPGFNEQFF
>TRBJ1-5|TRBD1|NA|TRBV20-1
TGCAGTGCTCAGGGGGGGTTTTATAGCAATCAGTCCCAGCATTTT
CSAQGGFYSNQSQHF
>TRBJ2-1|NA|NA|TRBV7-3
TGTGCCAGCAGCTTAAACCTCCGGGGTGAGCAGTTCTTC
CASSLNLRGEQFF
>TRBJ2-3|NA|NA|TRBV6-6
TGTGCCAGCAGTTACTCTCCGACAAGGGAAAGCACAGATACGCAGTATTTT
CASSYSPTRESTDTQYF
>TRBJ2-1|TRBD2|NA|TRBV6-5
TGTGCCAGCGAGTCCGGGGGGTCCGGAGACAATGAGCAGTTCTTC
CASESGGSGDNEQFF
>TRBJ2-5|NA|few|TRBV6-6
TGTGCCGTGGGGAGAGAGACCCAGTACTTC
CAVGRETQYF
>TRBJ2-7|NA|NA|TRBV21-1
TGTGCCGAGTTCTCGCCGGGGAACGACGAGCAGTACTTC
CAEFSPGNDEQYF
>TRBJ1-2|NA|few|TRBV7-9
TGTGCCAGCAGCTTACAGGGGCCCGACTTCTATGGCTACACCTTC
CASSLQGPDFYGYTF
>TRBJ1-2|NA|NA|TRBV7-2
TGTGCCAGCAGCGAGGTTGGAGGGGATGGCTACACCTTC
CASSEVGGDGYTF
>TRBJ2-3|NA|NA|TRBV20-1
TGCAGTGCTCTGATGGACCGTAACACAGATACGCAGTATTTT
CSALMDRNTDTQYF
>TRBJ2-7|TRBD2|NA|TRBV20-1
TGCAGTGCCAGAAGCCTAGCGGGAACCTACGAGCAGTACTTC
CSARSLAGTYEQYF
>TRBJ2-6|NA|NA|TRBV7-2
TGTGCCAGCAGCTTAGTTCTCGCACTAGCTCCTGGGGCCAACGTCCTGACTTTC
CASSLVLALAPGANVLTF
>TRBJ2-7|TRBD1|once|TRBV20-1
TGCAGTGCCCAAAGGAAGGGGACAGGGGGCTACGAGCAGTACTTC
CSAQRKGTGGYEQYF
>TRBJ1-5|NA|once|TRBV6-2/TRBV6-3
TGTGCCAGCAGTTACCCCTTGCACCAGCCCCAGCATTTT
CASSYPLHQPQHF
>TRBJ2-4|NA|NA|TRBV20-1
TGCAGTGCCCATCCGGGACCGATAGCCAAAAACATTCAGTACTTC
CSAHPGPIAKNIQYF
>TRBJ1-5|NA|NA|TRBV27
TGTGCCAGCAGACAGCTCAGTATGGGATATAGCAATCAGCCCCAGCATTTT
CASRQLSMGYSNQPQHF
>TRBJ1-1|TRBD1|NA|TRBV6-5
TGTGCCAGCAGTTACAGGGGGGAACAGGGGAGGAGAGAAGCTTTCTTT
CASSYRGEQGRREAFF
>TRBJ2-7|TRBD1|NA|TRBV4-3
TGCGCCAGCAGCCAAGCCGGGACAGAGGTCTACGAGCAGTACTTC
CASSQAGTEVYEQYF
>TRBJ2-1|TRBD2|NA|TRBV10-3
TGTGCCATCAGTACTCCGGGACTAGCGGGTAATGAGCAGTTCTTC
CAISTPGLAGNEQFF
>TRBJ2-1|TRBD1|NA|TRBV5-1
TGCGCCAGCGGGACAGGGACCTTGGATGAGCAGTTCTTC
CASGTGTLDEQFF
>TRBJ2-2|NA|NA|TRBV7-2
TGTGCCAGCAGCTTAGCGCAGGGGGAGGTGGGGGAGCTGTTTTTT
CASSLAQGEVGELFF
>TRBJ2-1|NA|NA|TRBV6-6
TGTGCCAGCAGTTTTAATTATGGGGTCAATGAGCAGTTCTTC
CASSFNYGVNEQFF
>TRBJ2-1|TRBD2|NA|TRBV20-1
TGCAGTGCTAGTGGAGTTTCAACAGGACGACTAGCGGAAAATGAGCAGTTCTTC
CSASGVSTGRLAENEQFF
>TRBJ2-7|NA|NA|TRBV6-5
TGTGCCAGCAGTTACTCGAATTTGGAGAGCTACGAGCAGTACTTC
CASSYSNLESYEQYF
>TRBJ1-6|NA|NA|TRBV10-3
TGTGCCATCGGGCTGACAGGAGACGGAAATTCACCCCTCCACTTT
CAIGLTGDGNSPLHF